This TCR beta chain was sequenced for a study of CD8 T cells in ankylosing spondylitis. V lost 3 bases, J lost 5 bases, and 19 bases lay in between. The V gene's germline CDR1 is DFQATT and CDR2 SNEGSKA (reference sequence). This CDR3 contains 15 residues. This clonotype was recorded a few times. The antigen is unknown. 5'-RACE, quantitative and with molecular barcodes, yielded the TCR beta libraries. TCRdb redid the calling of the 5' RACE reads with MiXCR, one entry per CDR3 protein. The table has 300,000 to 400,000 distinct CDR3 sequences, approximately 20% seen once. General study findings and limits: Clones linked to disease, bearing a CD8+ phenotype, were relatively rare in peripheral blood. Clones tied to disease were said to be significantly enriched in matched ankylosing spondylitis synovial fluid. Both synovial fluid and blood in reactive arthritis had previously been reported to carry some motif variants. About 8 highly homologous variants made up a TCR beta motif, and this motif appeared characteristic of ankylosing spondylitis blood.

The J gene is TRBJ2-5, the V gene TRBV20-1; no clear D. The sequencing input was blood, either unsorted or a sorted T cell fraction (not recorded which). This sequence originates from a male donor with ankylosing spondylitis. The CDR3 nucleotides read TGCAGTGCTAGGCCGGATATAAACATCTTGGAGACCCAGTACTTC. Protein sequence: CSARPDINILETQYF.